One TCR beta chain is described in this entry. Its antigen remains unidentified. The data were produced by immunoSEQ multiplex PCR, yet TCRdb's version contains in-frame clones alone and is incomplete. The data hold approximately 110,000 clones, with roughly 86% observed a single time. This sample was included in a study of T cell responses to AZD1222 COVID-19 vaccine. Whole-study findings and limits: AZD1222 recipients seropositive at baseline numbered only five to seven. With two AZD1222 doses given, Spike-specific TCR breadth and depth both rose.

The sequences come from peripheral blood, collected on day 0 of AZD1222 vaccination. The sequence was obtained from an adult in good health.

Written as DNA, the CDR3 is TGTGCCAGCAGCCAGGGCAGGGGGCTCGCTAATGAAAAACTGTTTTTT. Residues: CASSQGRGLANEKLFF. The chain joins TRBV3-1 (or the pseudogene TRBV3-2) to TRBJ1-4; TRBD1 matches 8 bases. Germline loops: CDR1 LGHDT, CDR2 YNNKEL (reference sequence). This CDR3 contains 16 residues. V lost 3 bases, J lost 3 bases, and 6 bases stayed unmatched.